This T cell receptor beta chain was identified during a study of T-cell reconstitution after alpha-beta-depleted transplantation in children. At least ten counts were recorded for this clonotype. In germline, CDR1 is MNHEY, CDR2 SMNVEV (reference sequence). The CDR3 runs to 16 residues. With 2 bases clipped from V and 2 bases from J, the junction kept 6 bases outside the gene matches. Unique molecular identifiers were built into the TCRbeta library. One entry per CDR3 protein results from TCRdb running MiXCR on the PCR reads. The sample carries 200,000 to 250,000 distinct CDR3 sequences, roughly 10% recorded once.

The chain joins TRBV27 to TRBJ2-3; the match to TRBD1 covers 8 bases. The sample in question was PBMCs from the stem cell graft donor, obtained from the stem cell graft. The clonotype comes from a human donor who donated a stem cell graft to a child with acute lymphoblastic leukemia. As DNA, the CDR3 is TGTGCCAGCAGTTTAATCAGGGGGCAATTCACAGATACGCAGTATTTT. Its protein product is CASSLIRGQFTDTQYF.